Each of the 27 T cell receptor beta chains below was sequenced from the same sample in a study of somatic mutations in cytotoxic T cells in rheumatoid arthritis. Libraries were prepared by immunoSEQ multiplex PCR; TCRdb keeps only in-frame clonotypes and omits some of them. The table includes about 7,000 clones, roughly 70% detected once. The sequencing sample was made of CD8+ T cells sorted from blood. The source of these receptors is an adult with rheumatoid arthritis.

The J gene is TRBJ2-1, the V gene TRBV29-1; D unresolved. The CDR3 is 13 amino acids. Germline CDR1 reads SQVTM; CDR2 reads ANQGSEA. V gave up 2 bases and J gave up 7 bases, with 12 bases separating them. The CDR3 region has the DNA TGCAGCGTTGAACAAGGAGACGAGAATGAGCAGTTCTTC. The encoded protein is CSVEQGDENEQFF.

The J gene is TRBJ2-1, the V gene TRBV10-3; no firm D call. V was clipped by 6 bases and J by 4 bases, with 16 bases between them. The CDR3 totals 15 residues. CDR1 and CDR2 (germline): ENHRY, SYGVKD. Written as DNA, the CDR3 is TGTGCCATCAGGCGGTGGCAGACTGGGTACAATGAGCAGTTCTTC. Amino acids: CAIRRWQTGYNEQFF.

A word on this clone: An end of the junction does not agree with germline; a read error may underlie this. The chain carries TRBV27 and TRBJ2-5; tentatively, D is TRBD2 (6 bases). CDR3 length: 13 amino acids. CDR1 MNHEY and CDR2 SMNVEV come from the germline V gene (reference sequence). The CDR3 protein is CASSLRRGPPPHF. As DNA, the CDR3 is TGTGCCAGCAGTTTACGGCGGGGCCCACCCCCGCACTTC.

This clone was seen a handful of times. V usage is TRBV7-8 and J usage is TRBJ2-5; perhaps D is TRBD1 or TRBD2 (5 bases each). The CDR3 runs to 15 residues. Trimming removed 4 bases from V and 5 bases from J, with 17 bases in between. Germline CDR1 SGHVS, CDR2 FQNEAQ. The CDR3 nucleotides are TGTGCCAGCAGCTCACCGCATCCGGGGACGGAGACCCAGTACTTC. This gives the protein CASSSPHPGTETQYF.

DNA for the CDR3: TGTGCCAGCAGCTTGGCTGGTAGGGGAGTGAACACCGGGGAGCTGTTTTTT. Amino acid sequence: CASSLAGRGVNTGELFF. V usage is TRBV5-4 and J usage is TRBJ2-2, with D perhaps TRBD1 or TRBD2 (5 bases each). Trimming took off 0 bases at V and 1 base at J, with 13 bases between the two ends. This CDR3 comprises 17 residues. The germline CDR1 and CDR2 sequences are SGHNT and YYREEE (reference sequence).

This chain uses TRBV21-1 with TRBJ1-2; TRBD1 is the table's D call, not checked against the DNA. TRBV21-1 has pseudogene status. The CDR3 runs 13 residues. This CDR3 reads CASSKTGVCGYTF. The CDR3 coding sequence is TGTGCCAGCAGCAAGACAGGGGTCTGTGGCTACACCTTC.

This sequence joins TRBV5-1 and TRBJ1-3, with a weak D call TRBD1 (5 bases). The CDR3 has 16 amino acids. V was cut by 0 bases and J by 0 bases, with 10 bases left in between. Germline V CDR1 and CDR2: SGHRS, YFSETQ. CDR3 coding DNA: TGCGCCAGCAGCTTGGCGGGGGGAAGCTCTGGAAACACCATATATTTT. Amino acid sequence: CASSLAGGSSGNTIYF. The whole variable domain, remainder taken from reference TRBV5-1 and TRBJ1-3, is KAGVTQTPRYLIKTRGQQVTLSCSPISGHRSVSWYQQTPGQGLQFLFEYFSETQRNKGNFPGRFSGRQFSNSRSEMNVSTLELGDSALYLCASSLAGGSSGNTIYFGEGSWLTVV.

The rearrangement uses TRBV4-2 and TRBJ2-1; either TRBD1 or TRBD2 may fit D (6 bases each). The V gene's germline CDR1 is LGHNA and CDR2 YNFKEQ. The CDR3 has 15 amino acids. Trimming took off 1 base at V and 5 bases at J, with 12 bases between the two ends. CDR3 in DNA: TGTGCCAGCAGCCAAGTAGGGGGGATGAACAATGAGCAGTTCTTC. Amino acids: CASSQVGGMNNEQFF.

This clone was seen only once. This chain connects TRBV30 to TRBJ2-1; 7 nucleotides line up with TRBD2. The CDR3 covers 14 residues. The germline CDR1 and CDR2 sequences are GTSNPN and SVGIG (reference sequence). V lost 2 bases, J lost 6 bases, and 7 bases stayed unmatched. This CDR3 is CAWSSQRGLNEQFF. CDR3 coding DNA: TGTGCCTGGAGTTCCCAGCGGGGTCTCAATGAGCAGTTCTTC.

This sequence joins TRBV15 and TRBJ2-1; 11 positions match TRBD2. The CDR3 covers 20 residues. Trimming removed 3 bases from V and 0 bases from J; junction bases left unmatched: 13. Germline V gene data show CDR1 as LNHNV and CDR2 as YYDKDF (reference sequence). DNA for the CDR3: TGTGCCACCAGCAGGGGGGCGGCTAGCGGGGGGCCGAGCTCCTACAATGAGCAGTTCTTC. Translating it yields CATSRGAASGGPSSYNEQFF.

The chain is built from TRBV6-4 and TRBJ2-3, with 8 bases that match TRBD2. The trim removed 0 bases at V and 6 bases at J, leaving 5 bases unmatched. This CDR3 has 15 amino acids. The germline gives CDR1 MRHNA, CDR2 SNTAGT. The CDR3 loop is CASSDSDGGGDTQYF. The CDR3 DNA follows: TGTGCCAGCAGTGACTCTGACGGGGGGGGCGATACGCAGTATTTT.

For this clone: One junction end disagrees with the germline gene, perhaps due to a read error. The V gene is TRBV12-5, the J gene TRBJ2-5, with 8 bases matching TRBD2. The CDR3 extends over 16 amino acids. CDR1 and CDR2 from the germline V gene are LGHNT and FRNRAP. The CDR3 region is CASGLGRGVYQETQYF. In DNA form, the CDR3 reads TGTGCTAGTGGTTTGGGGCGGGGGGTATACCAGGAGACCCAGTACTTC.

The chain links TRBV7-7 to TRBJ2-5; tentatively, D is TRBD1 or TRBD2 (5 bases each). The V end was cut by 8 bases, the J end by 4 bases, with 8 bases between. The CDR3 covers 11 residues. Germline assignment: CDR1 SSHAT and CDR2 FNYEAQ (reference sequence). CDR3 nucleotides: TGTGCCAGCGGGGACCTAGAGACCCAGTACTTC. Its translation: CASGDLETQYF.

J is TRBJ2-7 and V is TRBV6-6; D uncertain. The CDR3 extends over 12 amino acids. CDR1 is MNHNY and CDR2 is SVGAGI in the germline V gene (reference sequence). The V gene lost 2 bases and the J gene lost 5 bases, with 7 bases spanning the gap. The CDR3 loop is CASSYRQDEQYF. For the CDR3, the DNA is TGTGCCAGCAGTTACCGGCAGGACGAGCAGTACTTC.

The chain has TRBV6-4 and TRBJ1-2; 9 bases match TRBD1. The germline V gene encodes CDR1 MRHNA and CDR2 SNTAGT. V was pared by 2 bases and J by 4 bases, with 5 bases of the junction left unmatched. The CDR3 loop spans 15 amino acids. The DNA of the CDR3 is TGTGCCAGCAGTGACAACCCGACAGGGGGCTATGGCTACACCTTC. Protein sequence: CASSDNPTGGYGYTF.

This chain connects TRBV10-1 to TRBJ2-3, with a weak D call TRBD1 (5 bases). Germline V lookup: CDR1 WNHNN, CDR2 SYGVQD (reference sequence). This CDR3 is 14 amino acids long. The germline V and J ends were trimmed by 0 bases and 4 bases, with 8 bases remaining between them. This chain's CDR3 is CASSESRAADTQYF. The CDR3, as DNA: TGCGCCAGCAGTGAGTCCAGGGCAGCAGATACGCAGTATTTT.

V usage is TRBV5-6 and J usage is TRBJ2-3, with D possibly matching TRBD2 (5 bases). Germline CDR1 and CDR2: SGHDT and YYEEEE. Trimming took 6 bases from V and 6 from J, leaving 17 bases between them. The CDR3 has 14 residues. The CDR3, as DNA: TGTGCCAGCATCTGGGCGGACTCCACTGATACGCAGTATTTT. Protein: CASIWADSTDTQYF.

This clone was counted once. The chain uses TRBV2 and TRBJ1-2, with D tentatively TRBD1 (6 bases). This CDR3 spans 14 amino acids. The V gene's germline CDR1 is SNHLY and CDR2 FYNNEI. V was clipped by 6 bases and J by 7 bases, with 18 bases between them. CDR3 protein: CASRGDHTGIGYTF. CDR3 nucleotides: TGTGCCAGCAGGGGGGACCACACAGGGATTGGCTACACCTTC.

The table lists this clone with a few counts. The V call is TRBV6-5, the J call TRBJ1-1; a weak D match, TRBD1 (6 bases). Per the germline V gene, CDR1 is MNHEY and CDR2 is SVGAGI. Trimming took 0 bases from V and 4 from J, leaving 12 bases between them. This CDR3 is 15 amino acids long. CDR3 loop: CASSYSGPRGTEAFF. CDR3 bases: TGTGCCAGCAGTTACTCGGGGCCCAGGGGCACTGAAGCTTTCTTT.

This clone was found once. The CDR3 sequence: CASSLNQGPAEAFF. The CDR3 nucleotides are TGTGCCAGCAGCTTAAACCAGGGGCCCGCTGAAGCTTTCTTT. The rearrangement uses TRBV11-2 and TRBJ1-1; D possibly corresponds to TRBD1 (6 bases). The CDR3 contains 14 residues. CDR1 SGHAT and CDR2 FQNNGV come from the germline V gene. V lost 2 bases, J lost 6 bases, and 13 bases lay in between.

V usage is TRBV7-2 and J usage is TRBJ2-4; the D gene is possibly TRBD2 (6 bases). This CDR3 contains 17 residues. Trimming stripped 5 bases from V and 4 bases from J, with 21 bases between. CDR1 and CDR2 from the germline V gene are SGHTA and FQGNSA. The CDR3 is CASSEPRLGWDKNIQYF. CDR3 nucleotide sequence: TGTGCCAGCAGCGAACCCCGACTAGGGTGGGATAAAAACATTCAGTACTTC.

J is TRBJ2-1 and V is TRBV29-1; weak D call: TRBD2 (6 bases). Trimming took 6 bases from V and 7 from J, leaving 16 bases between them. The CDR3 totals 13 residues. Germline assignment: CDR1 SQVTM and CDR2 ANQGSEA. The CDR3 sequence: CSVATGEGNEQFF. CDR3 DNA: TGCAGCGTCGCGACGGGAGAGGGTAATGAGCAGTTCTTC.

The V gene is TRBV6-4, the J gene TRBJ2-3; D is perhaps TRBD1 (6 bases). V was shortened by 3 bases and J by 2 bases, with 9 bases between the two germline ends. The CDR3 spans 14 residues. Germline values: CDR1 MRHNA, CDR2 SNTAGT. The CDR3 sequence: CASSEDSPTDTQYF. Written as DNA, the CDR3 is TGTGCCAGCAGTGAGGACAGCCCCACAGATACGCAGTATTTT.

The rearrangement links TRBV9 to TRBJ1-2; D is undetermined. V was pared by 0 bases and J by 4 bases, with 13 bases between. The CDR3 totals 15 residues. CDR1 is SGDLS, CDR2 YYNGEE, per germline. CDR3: CASSVGGIDFYGYTF. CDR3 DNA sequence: TGTGCCAGCAGCGTAGGAGGTATTGATTTCTATGGCTACACCTTC.

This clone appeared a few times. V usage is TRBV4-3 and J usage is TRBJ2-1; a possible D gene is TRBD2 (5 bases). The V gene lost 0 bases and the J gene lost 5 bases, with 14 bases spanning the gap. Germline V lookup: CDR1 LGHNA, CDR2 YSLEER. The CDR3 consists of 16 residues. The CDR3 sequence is CASSQDTGLGNNEQFF. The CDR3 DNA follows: TGCGCCAGCAGCCAAGATACTGGACTGGGGAACAATGAGCAGTTCTTC.

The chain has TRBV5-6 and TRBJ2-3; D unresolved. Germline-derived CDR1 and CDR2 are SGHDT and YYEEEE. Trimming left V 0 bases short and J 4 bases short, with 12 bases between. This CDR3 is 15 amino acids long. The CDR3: CASSLGLPGADTQYF. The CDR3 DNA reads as TGTGCCAGCAGCTTGGGACTCCCCGGAGCAGATACGCAGTATTTT.

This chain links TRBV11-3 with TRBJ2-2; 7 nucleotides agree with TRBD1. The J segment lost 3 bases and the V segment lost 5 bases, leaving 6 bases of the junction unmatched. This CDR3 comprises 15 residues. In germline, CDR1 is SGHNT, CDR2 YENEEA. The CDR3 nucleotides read TGTGCCAGCAGCACCGACGACAGGGACACCGGGGAGCTGTTTTTT. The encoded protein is CASSTDDRDTGELFF.